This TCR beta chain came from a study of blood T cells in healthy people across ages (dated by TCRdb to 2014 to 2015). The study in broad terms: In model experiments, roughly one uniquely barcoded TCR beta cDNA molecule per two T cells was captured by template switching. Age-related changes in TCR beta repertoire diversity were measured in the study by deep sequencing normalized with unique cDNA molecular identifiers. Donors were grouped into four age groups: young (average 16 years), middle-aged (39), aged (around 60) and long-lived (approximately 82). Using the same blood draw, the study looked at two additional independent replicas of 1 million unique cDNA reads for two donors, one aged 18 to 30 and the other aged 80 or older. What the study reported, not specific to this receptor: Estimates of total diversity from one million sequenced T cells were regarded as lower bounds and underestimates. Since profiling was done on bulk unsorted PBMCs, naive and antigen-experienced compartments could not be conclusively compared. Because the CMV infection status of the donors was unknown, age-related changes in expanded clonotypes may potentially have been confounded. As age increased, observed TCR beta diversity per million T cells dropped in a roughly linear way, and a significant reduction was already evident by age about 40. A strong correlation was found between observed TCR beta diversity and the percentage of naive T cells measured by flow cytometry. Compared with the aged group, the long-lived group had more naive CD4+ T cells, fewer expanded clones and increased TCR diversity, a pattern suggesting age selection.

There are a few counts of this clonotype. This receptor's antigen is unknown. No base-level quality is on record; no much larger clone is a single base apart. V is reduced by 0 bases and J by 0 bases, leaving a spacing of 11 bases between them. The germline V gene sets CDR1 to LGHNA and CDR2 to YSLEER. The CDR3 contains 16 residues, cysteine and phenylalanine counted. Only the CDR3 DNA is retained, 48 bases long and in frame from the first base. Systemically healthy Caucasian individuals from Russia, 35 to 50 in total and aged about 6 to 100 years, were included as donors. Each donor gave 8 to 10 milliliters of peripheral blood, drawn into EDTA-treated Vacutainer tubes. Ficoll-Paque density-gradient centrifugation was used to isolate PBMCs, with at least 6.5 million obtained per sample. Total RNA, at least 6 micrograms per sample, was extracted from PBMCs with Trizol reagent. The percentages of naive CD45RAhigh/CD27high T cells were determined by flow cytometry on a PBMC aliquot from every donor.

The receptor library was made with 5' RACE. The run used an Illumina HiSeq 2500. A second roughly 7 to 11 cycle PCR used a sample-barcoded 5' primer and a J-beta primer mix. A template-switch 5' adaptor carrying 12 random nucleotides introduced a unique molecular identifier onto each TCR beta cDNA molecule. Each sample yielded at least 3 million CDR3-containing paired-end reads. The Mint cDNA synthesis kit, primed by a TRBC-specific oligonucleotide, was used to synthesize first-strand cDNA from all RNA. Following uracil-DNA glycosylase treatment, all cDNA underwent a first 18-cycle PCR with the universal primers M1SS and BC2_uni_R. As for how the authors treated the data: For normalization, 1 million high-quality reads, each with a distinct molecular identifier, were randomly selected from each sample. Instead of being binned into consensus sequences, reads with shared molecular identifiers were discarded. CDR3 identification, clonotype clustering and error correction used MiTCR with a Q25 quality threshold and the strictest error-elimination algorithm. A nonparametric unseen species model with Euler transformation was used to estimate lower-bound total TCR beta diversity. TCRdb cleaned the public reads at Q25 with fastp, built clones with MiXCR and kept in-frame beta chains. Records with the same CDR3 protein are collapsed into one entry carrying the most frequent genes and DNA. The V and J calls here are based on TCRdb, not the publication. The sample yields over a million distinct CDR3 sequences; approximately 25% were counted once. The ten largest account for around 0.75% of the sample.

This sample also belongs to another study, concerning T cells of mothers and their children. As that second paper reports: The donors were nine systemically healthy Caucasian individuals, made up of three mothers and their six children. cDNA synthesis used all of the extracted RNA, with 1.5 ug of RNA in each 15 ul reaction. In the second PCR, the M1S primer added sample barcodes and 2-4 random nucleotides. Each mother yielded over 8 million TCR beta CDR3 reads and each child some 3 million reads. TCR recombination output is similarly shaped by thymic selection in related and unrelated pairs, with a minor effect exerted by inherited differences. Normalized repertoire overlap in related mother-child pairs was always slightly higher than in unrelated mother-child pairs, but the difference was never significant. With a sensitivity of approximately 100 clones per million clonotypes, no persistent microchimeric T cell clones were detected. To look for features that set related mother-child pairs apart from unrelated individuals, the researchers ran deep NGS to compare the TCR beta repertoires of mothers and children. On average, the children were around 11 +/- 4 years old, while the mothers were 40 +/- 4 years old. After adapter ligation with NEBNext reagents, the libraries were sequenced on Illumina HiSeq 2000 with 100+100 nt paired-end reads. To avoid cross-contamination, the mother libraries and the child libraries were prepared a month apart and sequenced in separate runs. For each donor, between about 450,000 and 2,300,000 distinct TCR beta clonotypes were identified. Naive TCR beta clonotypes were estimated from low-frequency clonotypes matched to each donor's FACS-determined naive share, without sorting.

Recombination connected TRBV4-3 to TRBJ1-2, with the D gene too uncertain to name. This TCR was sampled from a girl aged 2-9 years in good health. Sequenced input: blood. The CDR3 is CASSQDRIPANYGYTF. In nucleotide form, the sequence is TGCGCCAGCAGCCAAGATCGCATCCCAGCTAACTATGGCTACACCTTC.